This TCR beta chain is drawn from a study of STAT5B mutations in CD4+ large granular lymphocyte leukemia. Study information: Among healthy donors, a particular HLA allele went with more CDR3 'QG' motifs.

With regard to this clone: The target antigen is unknown.

Trimming cost V 5 bases and J 7 bases, with 14 bases left between them. CDR3 size: 13 residues. CDR1 MNHEY and CDR2 SMNVEV come from the germline V gene (reference sequence). Method: immunoSEQ multiplex PCR; TCRdb's copy keeps in-frame clones and lacks some. In the table there are just over 40,000 clones, less than 85% of which are singletons. Study-level findings and limits: No patients shared main leukemic clonotypes, though around 25% appeared at low frequency elsewhere.

The sequencing sample was made of CD4+ T cells from blood buffy coats. V is TRBV27 and J is TRBJ1-2; D ambiguous. The receptor was isolated from a human donor in good health. CDR3 coding DNA: TGTGCCAGCAGTGGGGTGGGGTTTTCTGGCTACACCTTC. Translated: CASSGVGFSGYTF.